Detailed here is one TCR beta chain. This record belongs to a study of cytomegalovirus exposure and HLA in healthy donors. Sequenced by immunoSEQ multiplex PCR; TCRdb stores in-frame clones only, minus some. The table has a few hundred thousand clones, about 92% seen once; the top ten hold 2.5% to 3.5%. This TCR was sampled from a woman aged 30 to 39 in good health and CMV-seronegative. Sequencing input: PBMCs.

This CDR3 is CASRRTDRGNQPQHF. CDR3 coding DNA: TGTGCCAGCAGAAGAACGGACAGGGGAAATCAGCCCCAGCATTTT. The gene calls are TRBV6-6 and TRBJ1-5; TRBD1 matches 9 bases. CDR3 size: 15 residues. From germline, CDR1 is MNHNY and CDR2 SVGAGI (reference sequence). V shed 6 bases, J shed 4 bases, and the junction held 7 bases outside the gene matches.